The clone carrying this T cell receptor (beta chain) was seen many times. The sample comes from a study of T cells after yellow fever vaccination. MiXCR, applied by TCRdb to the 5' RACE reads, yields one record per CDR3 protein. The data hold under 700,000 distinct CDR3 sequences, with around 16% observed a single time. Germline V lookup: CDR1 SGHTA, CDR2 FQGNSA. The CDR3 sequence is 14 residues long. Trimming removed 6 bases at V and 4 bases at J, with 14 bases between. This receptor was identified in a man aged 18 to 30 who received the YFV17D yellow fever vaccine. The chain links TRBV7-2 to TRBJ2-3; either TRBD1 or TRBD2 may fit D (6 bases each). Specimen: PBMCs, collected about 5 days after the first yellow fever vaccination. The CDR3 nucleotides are TGTGCCAGCAGTCCGGGGGCAGGGGCAGATACGCAGTATTTT. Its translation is CASSPGAGADTQYF.